The present TCR beta chain was sequenced within a study of blood T cell repertoires in COVID-19. Profiled with immunoSEQ multiplex PCR; TCRdb holds only in-frame clones, not every one. The data contain about 260,000 clones, about 88% of them singletons. The germline V gene has CDR1 SGHTA and CDR2 FQGNSA. V was clipped by 6 bases and J by 6 bases; unmatched bases: 2. The CDR3 extends over 12 amino acids. Sequenced input: peripheral blood. This TCR was recovered from a woman aged 55-69 years with COVID-19, enrolled during active disease. This sequence joins TRBV7-2 and TRBJ2-3, with 8 nucleotides matching TRBD2. The CDR3 DNA follows: TGTGCCAGCAGTAGACTAGCGGATACGCAGTATTTT. Protein sequence: CASSRLADTQYF.